The 9 T cell receptor beta chains given below trace back to one sample, sequenced in a study of blood T cell repertoires in COVID-19. This table comes from immunoSEQ multiplex PCR, and its TCRdb copy is limited to in-frame clones, with some not included. The table includes some 97,000 clones, 85% detected once. The sequenced sample was peripheral blood. These receptor sequences come from a man between 45 and 60 years old with active or convalescent COVID-19.

The V call is TRBV3-1 (or the pseudogene TRBV3-2), the J call TRBJ2-3, with 14 nucleotides matching TRBD2. The V segment lost 3 bases and the J segment 4 bases; nucleotides outside the gene matches: 0. The CDR3 sequence is 15 residues long. CDR1 is LGHDT, CDR2 YNNKEL, per germline (reference sequence). The CDR3 loop reads CASSQGLAGADTQYF. For the CDR3, the DNA is TGTGCCAGCAGCCAGGGACTAGCGGGAGCAGATACGCAGTATTTT.

V is TRBV12-5 and J is TRBJ1-2; D not resolved. The germline gives CDR1 LGHNT, CDR2 FRNRAP. V was trimmed by 0 bases and J by 5 bases, leaving 10 bases between them. This CDR3 has 14 amino acids. The CDR3 loop reads CASGLVPPSYGYTF. The CDR3 nucleotides are TGTGCTAGTGGTTTGGTCCCTCCCTCTTATGGCTACACCTTC.

The rearrangement uses TRBV19 and TRBJ2-7, with 9 bases identical to TRBD2. V was pared by 8 bases and J by 4 bases, with 9 bases of the junction left unmatched. Per the germline V gene, CDR1 is LNHDA and CDR2 is SQIVND (reference sequence). There are 14 residues in the CDR3. CDR3 nucleotides: TGTGCCAGTCAGCCGGGCGGGAGGGGGTACGAGCAGTACTTC. As protein: CASQPGGRGYEQYF.

The V call is TRBV5-1, the J call TRBJ2-7; D is possibly TRBD1 (6 bases). The V end lost 2 bases, the J end lost 5 bases, and 11 bases lay between the germline ends. Germline loops: CDR1 SGHRS, CDR2 YFSETQ. CDR3 length: 13 amino acids. The CDR3 reads CASSFHRDNEQYF. CDR3 DNA sequence: TGCGCCAGCAGCTTTCACAGGGACAACGAGCAGTACTTC.

The chain joins TRBV19 to TRBJ2-7; 8 bases map to TRBD2. Germline trimming cut 8 bases from V and 6 bases from J; bases unmatched to any gene: 12. Per germline, CDR1 LNHDA and CDR2 SQIVND (reference sequence). This CDR3 is 14 amino acids long. The CDR3, as DNA: TGTGCCAGTCAATATACCGGGACTAGTGTCGAGCAGTACTTC. Translated: CASQYTGTSVEQYF.

This clone was observed a handful of times. This chain links TRBV18 with TRBJ2-6; D is possibly TRBD2 (5 bases). V lost 3 bases, J lost 0 bases, and 9 bases lay in between. The CDR3 sequence is 16 residues long. Germline values: CDR1 KGHSH, CDR2 LQKENI. CDR3 protein: CASSPGSDSGANVLTF. The CDR3 region has the DNA TGTGCCAGCTCACCGGGGAGCGACTCTGGGGCCAACGTCCTGACTTTC.

This rearrangement joins TRBV28 to TRBJ1-6, with D perhaps matching TRBD1 (6 bases). V was trimmed by 3 bases and J by 15 bases, leaving 21 bases between them. This CDR3 region has 15 residues. The germline CDR1 and CDR2 sequences are MDHEN and SYDVKM. The CDR3, as DNA: TGTGCCAGCAGTTTGGGACACGTGGTAGACCCGGGCCTCCACTTT. This codes for CASSLGHVVDPGLHF.

The chain combines TRBV24-1 with TRBJ1-4; 9 nucleotides line up with TRBD1. The CDR3 has 14 amino acids. Germline loops: CDR1 KGHDR, CDR2 SFDVKD. The V and J ends lost 3 bases and 8 bases, in that order; junction bases with no gene match: 3. CDR3: CATSDPGQGEKLFF. DNA for the CDR3: TGTGCCACCAGTGATCCGGGACAGGGCGAAAAACTGTTTTTT.

The rearrangement joins TRBV5-1 to TRBJ1-1; TRBD1 matches at 9 bases. J was trimmed by 6 bases and V by 3 bases; bases with no gene match: 9. The germline V gene has CDR1 SGHRS and CDR2 YFSETQ. The CDR3 covers 15 residues. This CDR3 is CASSSVQGAGAEAFF. The CDR3 DNA is TGCGCCAGCAGCTCCGTACAGGGGGCCGGGGCTGAAGCTTTCTTT.